This T cell receptor (beta chain) stems from a study of T-cell memory formation after mild COVID-19. The overall study: In these data, TCR clusters were largely donor specific.

The 5'RACE method, run with constant-segment primers, produced TCR alpha and TCR beta cDNA libraries (carrying sample barcodes and UMIs). TCRdb reprocessed the 5' RACE reads with MiXCR, giving one entry per CDR3 protein. The sample records 350,000 to 400,000 distinct CDR3 sequences, about 15% being singletons. The CDR3 is 13 amino acids. V lost 2 bases and J 1 base, leaving 5 bases between the germline ends. This sequence joins TRBV12-3 or TRBV12-4 and TRBJ1-2; D is unclear. What was sequenced was PBMCs or a T cell subset sorted from them (not recorded which). The source of this sequence is a man younger than 35 who had mild COVID-19 (a few samples of this study predate the infection). Cell type and time point are not known. CDR3 loop: CASSLSSNYGYTF. As DNA, the CDR3 is TGTGCCAGCAGTTTAAGCAGTAACTATGGCTACACCTTC.